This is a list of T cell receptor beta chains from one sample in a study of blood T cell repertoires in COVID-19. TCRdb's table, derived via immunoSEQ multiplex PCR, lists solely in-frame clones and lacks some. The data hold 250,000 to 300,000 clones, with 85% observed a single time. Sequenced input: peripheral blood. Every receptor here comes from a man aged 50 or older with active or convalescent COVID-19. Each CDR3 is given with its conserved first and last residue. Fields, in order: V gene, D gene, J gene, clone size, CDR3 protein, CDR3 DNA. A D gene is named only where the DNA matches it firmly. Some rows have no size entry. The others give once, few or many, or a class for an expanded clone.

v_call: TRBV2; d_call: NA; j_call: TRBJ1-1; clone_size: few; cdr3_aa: CASSDPGDTEAFF; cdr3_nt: TGTGCCAGCAGTGATCCGGGAGACACTGAAGCTTTCTTT
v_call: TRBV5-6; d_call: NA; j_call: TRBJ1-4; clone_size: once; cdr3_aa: CASSLGQPNEKLFF; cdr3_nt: TGTGCCAGCAGCTTGGGACAGCCTAATGAAAAACTGTTTTTT
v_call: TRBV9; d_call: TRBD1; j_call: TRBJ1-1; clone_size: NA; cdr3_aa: CASSTVDRANTEAFF; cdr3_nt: TGTGCCAGCAGCACGGTGGACAGGGCGAACACTGAAGCTTTCTTT
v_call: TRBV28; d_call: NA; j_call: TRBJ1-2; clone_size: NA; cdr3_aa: CASSSPWGGPYGYTF; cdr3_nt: TGTGCCAGCAGTTCCCCTTGGGGGGGCCCGTACGGCTACACCTTC
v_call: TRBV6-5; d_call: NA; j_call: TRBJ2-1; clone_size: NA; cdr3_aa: CASSYRGPSSYNEQFF; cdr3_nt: TGTGCCAGCAGTTATAGGGGCCCGAGCTCCTACAATGAGCAGTTCTTC
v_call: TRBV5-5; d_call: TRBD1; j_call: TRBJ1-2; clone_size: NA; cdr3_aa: CASSGSQGQSYGYTF; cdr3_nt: TGTGCCAGCAGCGGCTCACAGGGGCAATCCTATGGCTACACCTTC
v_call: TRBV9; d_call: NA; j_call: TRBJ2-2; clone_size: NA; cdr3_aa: CASSATFSGELFF; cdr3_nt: TGTGCCAGCAGCGCCACTTTTAGCGGGGAGCTGTTTTTT
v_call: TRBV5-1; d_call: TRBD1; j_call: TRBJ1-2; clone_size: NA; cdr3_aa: CASSATGGFGYTF; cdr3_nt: TGCGCCAGCAGCGCCACAGGGGGCTTTGGCTACACCTTC
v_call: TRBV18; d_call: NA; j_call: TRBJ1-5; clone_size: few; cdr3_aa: CASSPGGYQPQHF; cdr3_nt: TGTGCCAGCTCACCAGGGGGGTATCAGCCCCAGCATTTT
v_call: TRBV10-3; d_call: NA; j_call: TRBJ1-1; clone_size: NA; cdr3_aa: CAISDPGAQHTEAFF; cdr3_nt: TGTGCCATCAGTGATCCAGGGGCTCAACACACTGAAGCTTTCTTT
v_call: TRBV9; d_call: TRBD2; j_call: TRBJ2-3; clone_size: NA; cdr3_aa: CASSYSGRALDTQYF; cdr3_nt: TGTGCCAGCAGCTATAGCGGGAGGGCCTTAGATACGCAGTATTTT